Listed below are T cell receptor beta chains from one sample, sequenced in a study of response to subunit inactivated influenza vaccine. TCRdb processed the RT-PCR reads anew with MiXCR; each CDR3 protein has one entry. The table includes hundreds of thousands of distinct CDR3 sequences, more than 15% detected once. The sample consisted of PBMCs from blood, taken about 12 days after vaccination. The source is a middle-aged man who received an inactivated influenza vaccine. Each CDR3 is given with its conserved first and last residue. The D gene is left open where the match is weak. Not all rows give a size; the values are once, few, many and, for expanded clones, a class.

clone_size | j_call | v_call | d_call | cdr3_aa | cdr3_nt
many | TRBJ2-1 | TRBV2 | TRBD2 | CASSLSGLYTEQFF | TGTGCCAGCAGCCTTAGCGGGCTTTACACTGAGCAGTTCTTC
. | TRBJ2-1 | TRBV20-1 | TRBD2 | CSARDVTSGSSYNEQFF | TGCAGTGCTAGAGATGTGACTAGCGGGAGTTCCTACAATGAGCAGTTCTTC
few | TRBJ1-1 | TRBV12-3/TRBV12-4 | . | CASSLQPMNTEAFF | TGTGCCAGCAGTTTACAGCCTATGAACACTGAAGCTTTCTTT
few | TRBJ2-3 | TRBV10-3 | . | CAISESFTSTDTQYF | TGTGCCATCAGTGAGTCGTTCACTAGCACAGATACGCAGTATTTT
many | TRBJ1-4 | TRBV29-1 | TRBD1 | CSVAGTVEKLFF | TGCAGCGTCGCCGGGACAGTTGAAAAACTGTTTTTT
few | TRBJ2-1 | TRBV24-1 | TRBD2 | CATSDPRTSGRDYNEQFF | TGTGCCACCAGTGATCCCCGGACTAGCGGGAGAGATTACAATGAGCAGTTCTTC
. | TRBJ2-6 | TRBV6-2/TRBV6-3 | . | CASSYAKGAGANVLTF | TGTGCCAGCAGTTACGCGAAGGGGGCTGGGGCCAACGTCCTGACTTTC
. | TRBJ1-2 | TRBV6-5 | TRBD1 | CASSFKPGQGLYGYTF | TGTGCCAGCAGTTTTAAACCCGGACAGGGACTCTATGGCTACACCTTC
few | TRBJ2-7 | TRBV20-1 | . | CSARDYSYYEQYF | TGCAGTGCTAGAGATTACAGCTACTACGAGCAGTACTTC
. | TRBJ2-2 | TRBV5-1 | TRBD1 | CASSLQGAATGELFF | TGCGCCAGCAGCTTGCAGGGGGCGGCCACCGGGGAGCTGTTTTTT
few | TRBJ2-1 | TRBV6-2/TRBV6-3 | TRBD2 | CASSLAGGLNTYNEQFF | TGTGCCAGCAGCCTAGCGGGGGGCCTAAATACCTACAATGAGCAGTTCTTC
. | TRBJ2-1 | TRBV6-2/TRBV6-3 | TRBD1 | CAIGQGAIYNEQFF | TGTGCCATAGGACAGGGCGCAATATACAATGAGCAGTTCTTC
few | TRBJ2-1 | TRBV7-2 | TRBD1 | CASSLGGQEAIVNEQFF | TGTGCCAGCAGCTTAGGGGGACAGGAGGCGATTGTCAATGAGCAGTTCTTC
few | TRBJ2-1 | TRBV12-3/TRBV12-4 | TRBD2 | CASSFYAGGLGEQFF | TGTGCCAGCAGTTTCTACGCGGGGGGGCTTGGTGAGCAGTTCTTC
. | TRBJ2-7 | TRBV13 | . | CASSDSQSETGSYEQYF | TGTGCCAGCAGCGACTCCCAAAGTGAGACTGGTTCCTACGAGCAGTACTTC
many | TRBJ2-1 | TRBV7-2 | TRBD1 | CASSSQTGGSNEQFF | TGTGCCAGCAGCTCGCAGACAGGGGGATCGAATGAGCAGTTCTTC
many | TRBJ2-5 | TRBV20-1 | . | CSARETEEETQYF | TGCAGTGCTAGAGAGACAGAAGAAGAGACCCAGTACTTC
few | TRBJ2-1 | TRBV18 | TRBD2 | CASSIAGDNEQFF | TGTGCCAGCTCAATAGCGGGAGACAATGAGCAGTTCTTC
. | TRBJ2-1 | TRBV20-1 | . | CSATNDRWDNEQFF | TGCAGTGCTACCAACGACAGGTGGGACAATGAGCAGTTCTTC